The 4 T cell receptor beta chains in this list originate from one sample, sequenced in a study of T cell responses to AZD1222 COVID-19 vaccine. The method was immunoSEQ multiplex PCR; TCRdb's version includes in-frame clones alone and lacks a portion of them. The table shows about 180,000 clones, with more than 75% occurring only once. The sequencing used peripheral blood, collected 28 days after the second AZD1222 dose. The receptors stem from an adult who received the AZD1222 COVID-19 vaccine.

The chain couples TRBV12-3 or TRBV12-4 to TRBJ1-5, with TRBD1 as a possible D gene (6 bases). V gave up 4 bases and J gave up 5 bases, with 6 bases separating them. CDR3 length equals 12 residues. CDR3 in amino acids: CASSSGDQPQHF. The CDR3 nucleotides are TGTGCCAGCAGTTCAGGGGATCAGCCCCAGCATTTT.

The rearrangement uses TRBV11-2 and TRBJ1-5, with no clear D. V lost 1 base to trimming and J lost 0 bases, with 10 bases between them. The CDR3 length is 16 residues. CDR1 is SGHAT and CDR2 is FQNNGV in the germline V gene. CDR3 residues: CASSLVGRISNQPQHF. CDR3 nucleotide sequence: TGTGCCAGCAGCTTAGTGGGGAGGATTAGCAATCAGCCCCAGCATTTT.

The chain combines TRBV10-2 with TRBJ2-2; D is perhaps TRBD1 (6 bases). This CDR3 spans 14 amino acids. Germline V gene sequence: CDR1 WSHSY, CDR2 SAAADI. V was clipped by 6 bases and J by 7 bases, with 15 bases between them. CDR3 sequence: CASRDFRGSGELFF. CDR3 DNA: TGCGCCAGCAGGGACTTCAGGGGTAGCGGGGAGCTGTTTTTT.

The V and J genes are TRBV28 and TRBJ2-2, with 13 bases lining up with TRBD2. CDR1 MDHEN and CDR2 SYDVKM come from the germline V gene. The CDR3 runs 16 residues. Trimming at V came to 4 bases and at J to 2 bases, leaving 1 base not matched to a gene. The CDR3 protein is CASSWGLAGNTGELFF. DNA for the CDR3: TGTGCCAGCAGTTGGGGACTAGCGGGAAACACCGGGGAGCTGTTTTTT.